One TCR beta chain is described in this entry. Libraries were prepared by immunoSEQ multiplex PCR; TCRdb keeps only in-frame clonotypes and omits some of them. The table records around 52,000 clones, about 90% of them present only once. The sample belongs to a study of T cell changes during pregnancy in multiple sclerosis. CDR3 length: 12 amino acids. Per the germline V gene, CDR1 is LNHDA and CDR2 is SQIVND (reference sequence). V lost 5 bases and J lost 6, with 5 bases in between. The receptor's source is a female donor with multiple sclerosis, enrolled in a pregnancy study. The sequencing used CD4+ T cells from peripheral blood mononuclear cells, collected in the second trimester of pregnancy. The chain employs TRBV19 and TRBJ1-6; D remains unclear. CDR3 sequence (DNA): TGTGCCAGTAGTCCTCCTAATTCACCCCTCCACTTT. Its protein product is CASSPPNSPLHF.